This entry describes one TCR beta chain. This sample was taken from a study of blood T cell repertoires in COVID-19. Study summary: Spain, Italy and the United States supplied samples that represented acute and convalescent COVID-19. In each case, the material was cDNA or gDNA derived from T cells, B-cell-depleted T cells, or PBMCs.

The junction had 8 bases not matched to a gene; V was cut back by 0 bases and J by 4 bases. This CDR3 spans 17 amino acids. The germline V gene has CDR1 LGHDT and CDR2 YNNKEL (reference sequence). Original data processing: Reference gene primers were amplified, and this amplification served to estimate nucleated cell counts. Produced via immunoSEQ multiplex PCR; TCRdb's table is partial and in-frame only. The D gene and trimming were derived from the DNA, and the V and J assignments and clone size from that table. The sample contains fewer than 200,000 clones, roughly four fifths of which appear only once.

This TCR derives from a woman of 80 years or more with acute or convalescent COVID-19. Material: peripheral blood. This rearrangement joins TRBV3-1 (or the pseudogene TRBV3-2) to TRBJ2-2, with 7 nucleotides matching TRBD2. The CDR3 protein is CASSQESVWGGTGELFF. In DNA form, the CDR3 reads TGTGCCAGCAGCCAAGAGTCCGTTTGGGGGGGCACCGGGGAGCTGTTTTTT.